One sample yielded the 11 T cell receptor beta chains listed below, sequenced in a study of blood T cell repertoires in COVID-19. The assay was immunoSEQ multiplex PCR, and TCRdb's table has in-frame clones only and misses some. The repertoire holds 250,000 or so clones, with about 90% as singletons. The specimen sequenced was peripheral blood. These receptors were obtained from a man of 80 years or more with acute or convalescent COVID-19.

The chain joins TRBV6-1 to TRBJ2-6; no clear D. Germline-derived CDR1 and CDR2 are MNHNS and SASEGT. This CDR3 is built from 15 residues. Trimming took off 6 bases at V and 4 bases at J, with 13 bases between the two ends. CDR3 sequence reads: CASSSRTYGANVLTF. CDR3 nucleotide sequence: TGTGCCAGCAGCTCCCGCACCTACGGGGCCAACGTCCTGACTTTC.

This clone was picked up a small number of times. V usage is TRBV6-2 or TRBV6-3 and J usage is TRBJ1-5; 7 nucleotides align to TRBD1. V trimming: 6 bases; J trimming: 5 bases; junction bases outside the gene matches: 10. Germline V gene lookup returns CDR1 MNHEY and CDR2 SVGEGT. This CDR3 spans 15 amino acids. CDR3 coding DNA: TGTGCCAGCAGCAACCCCCAGACAGGGTATCAGCCCCAGCATTTT. Its protein product is CASSNPQTGYQPQHF.

The chain carries TRBV11-2 and TRBJ2-5; 7 bases map to TRBD1. V lost 5 bases and J lost 5; bases outside the gene matches: 5. Germline V gene sequence: CDR1 SGHAT, CDR2 FQNNGV. The CDR3 covers 13 residues. CDR3 nucleotides: TGTGCCAGCAGCCGTACAGGGGTGGAGACCCAGTACTTC. Translation: CASSRTGVETQYF.

The chain employs TRBV28 and TRBJ2-7; D perhaps matches TRBD1 (6 bases). Germline lookup yields CDR1 MDHEN and CDR2 SYDVKM. The CDR3 length is 15 residues. The germline V and J ends were trimmed by 2 bases and 3 bases, with 14 bases remaining between them. DNA for the CDR3: TGTGCCAGCAGTTTAATTGGGCAGGGGCGCTACGAGCAGTACTTC. Amino acid sequence: CASSLIGQGRYEQYF. The full variable domain, with the rest looked up from reference TRBV28 and TRBJ2-7, is DVKVTQSSRYLVKRTGEKVFLECVQDMDHENMFWYRQDPGLGLRLIYFSYDVKMKEKGDIPEGYSVSREKKERFSLILESASTNQTSMYLCASSLIGQGRYEQYFGPGTRLTVT.

This chain links TRBV7-8 with TRBJ1-2; D is unresolved. Looked up from germline, CDR1 is SGHVS and CDR2 is FQNEAQ. This CDR3 is 16 amino acids long. V was pared by 1 base and J by 7 bases, with 19 bases between. The CDR3 loop is CASSLEAGPPVRGYTF. The CDR3 bases are TGTGCCAGCAGCTTAGAGGCAGGCCCCCCGGTACGTGGCTACACCTTC.

J is TRBJ1-3 and V is TRBV7-2, with TRBD1 matching 8 bases. This CDR3 contains 18 residues. J gave up 0 bases and V 5 bases, and 12 bases lay outside the gene matches. CDR1 is SGHTA, CDR2 FQGNSA, per germline. The CDR3 loop is CASSPNPTGATSGNTIYF. For the CDR3, the DNA is TGTGCCAGCAGCCCCAATCCGACAGGGGCGACCTCTGGAAACACCATATATTTT.

This chain connects TRBV28 to TRBJ1-2; 7 bases are shared with TRBD1. The CDR3 runs 14 residues. Germline V gene data show CDR1 as MDHEN and CDR2 as SYDVKM. With V trimmed by 7 bases and J by 5 bases, 10 bases remained unmatched. Here the CDR3 DNA reads TGTGCCAGCACCTTCGGACAGGACGCTTATGGCTACACCTTC. It specifies CASTFGQDAYGYTF.

The rearrangement joins TRBV7-8 to TRBJ1-4; maybe TRBD1 (6 bases). The length of the CDR3 is 16 residues. Trimming stripped 7 bases from V and 9 bases from J, with 24 bases between. CDR1 is SGHVS and CDR2 is FQNEAQ in the germline V gene. The CDR3 DNA reads as TGTGCCAGCAACGGGGGGGCAGGACAGCTAATAAAAAAACTGTTTTTT. Encoded protein: CASNGGAGQLIKKLFF.

The chain couples TRBV6-5 to TRBJ1-2, with TRBD1 as a possible D gene (6 bases). With 2 bases removed from V and 8 bases from J, the gap between germline ends came to 15 bases. CDR3 length: 14 amino acids. Germline lookup yields CDR1 MNHEY and CDR2 SVGAGI. CDR3: CASSYAGTKGGYTF. As DNA, the CDR3 is TGTGCCAGCAGTTACGCCGGGACAAAGGGAGGCTACACCTTC.

The V and J genes are TRBV10-3 and TRBJ2-7; possibly TRBD2 for D (6 bases). V was trimmed by 8 bases and J by 2 bases, leaving 16 bases between them. The CDR3 has 14 amino acids. Germline assignment: CDR1 ENHRY and CDR2 SYGVKD. The CDR3 loop reads CAIEAGDLTYEQYF. The CDR3 region has the DNA TGTGCCATCGAGGCCGGGGACTTAACCTACGAGCAGTACTTC.

The chain joins TRBV4-2 to TRBJ2-5, with 10 positions matching TRBD2. The CDR3 is made up of 17 amino acids. Germline CDR1 LGHNA, CDR2 YNFKEQ. V was pared by 0 bases and J by 5 bases, with 9 bases of the junction left unmatched. This CDR3 reads CASSQDGSGRYEETQYF. The CDR3 DNA reads TGTGCCAGCAGCCAAGATGGTAGCGGGAGGTATGAGGAGACCCAGTACTTC.